Below are 15 T cell receptor beta chains sequenced from a single sample in a study of T cell responses to AZD1222 COVID-19 vaccine. Measured with immunoSEQ multiplex PCR; TCRdb has only the in-frame clones, and not every one. The sample shows tens of thousands of clones, roughly nine tenths of them seen only once. The sequencing here drew on peripheral blood, taken 28 days after the second AZD1222 dose. Receptor source: an adult who received the AZD1222 COVID-19 vaccine.

The V and J genes are TRBV13 and TRBJ2-5; maybe TRBD1 (6 bases). CDR3 size: 15 residues. The germline V gene has CDR1 PRHDT and CDR2 FYEKMQ (reference sequence). V dropped 6 bases and J dropped 2 bases, with 16 bases sitting between them. In DNA form, the CDR3 reads TGTGCCAGCAGAGGGGAGATAGGACAGCAAGAGACCCAGTACTTC. Translated, it gives CASRGEIGQQETQYF.

This rearrangement joins TRBV24-1 to TRBJ2-2; possible D gene TRBD1, 6 bases. V lost 4 bases and J 4 bases, leaving 15 bases between the germline ends. Germline assignment: CDR1 KGHDR and CDR2 SFDVKD. There are 16 residues in the CDR3. The CDR3 reads CATSDPGQLATGELFF. For the CDR3, the DNA is TGTGCCACCAGTGACCCCGGACAGCTCGCCACCGGGGAGCTGTTTTTT.

This rearrangement joins TRBV7-9 to TRBJ1-5, with D unclear. CDR1 is SEHNR, CDR2 FQNEAQ, per germline (reference sequence). V dropped 0 bases and J dropped 9 bases, with 12 bases sitting between them. The CDR3 is 14 residues long. CDR3 DNA sequence: TGTGCCAGCAGCTTAGCTGAGTCGGCAGGGCCCCAGCATTTT. This translates into CASSLAESAGPQHF. The whole variable domain, remainder taken from reference TRBV7-9 and TRBJ1-5, is DTGVSQNPRHKITKRGQNVTFRCDPISEHNRLYWYRQTLGQGPEFLTYFQNEAQLEKSRLLSDRFSAERPKGSFSTLEIQRTEQGDSAMYLCASSLAESAGPQHFGDGTRLSIL.

The chain combines TRBV4-3 with TRBJ1-2; maybe TRBD1 (6 bases). Trimming removed 1 base at V and 5 bases at J, with 11 bases between. This CDR3 comprises 14 residues. In germline, CDR1 is LGHNA, CDR2 YSLEER. The DNA of the CDR3 is TGCGCCAGCAGCCAAGGCAGGGGCGATTATGGCTACACCTTC. This translates into CASSQGRGDYGYTF.

The CDR3 DNA reads as TGCGCCAGCAGCGTCCAGACAGGGGACACTGAAGCTTTCTTT. Residues: CASSVQTGDTEAFF. The chain couples TRBV5-1 to TRBJ1-1; 8 bases are shared with TRBD1. V lost 4 bases, J lost 3 bases, and 5 bases stayed unmatched. The CDR3 sequence is 14 residues long. Germline V lookup: CDR1 SGHRS, CDR2 YFSETQ.

This chain connects TRBV7-3 to TRBJ1-2, with 8 bases identical to TRBD1. Trimming at V came to 6 bases and at J to 7 bases, leaving 10 bases not matched to a gene. The CDR3 totals 14 residues. Germline CDR1 and CDR2: SGHTA and FQGTGA. This chain's CDR3 is CASSPAQGASGYTF. In DNA form, the CDR3 reads TGTGCCAGCAGTCCCGCGCAGGGGGCGTCTGGCTACACCTTC.

The J gene is TRBJ1-5, the V gene TRBV19; D remains ambiguous. The ends were cut back, 6 bases at V and 5 bases at J, with 8 bases in the middle. Germline V lookup: CDR1 LNHDA, CDR2 SQIVND (reference sequence). The CDR3 has 12 amino acids. The CDR3 region has the DNA TGTGCCAGTAGCCCCCTGGATCAGCCCCAGCATTTT. This translates into CASSPLDQPQHF.

The DNA of the CDR3 is TGTGCCAGCAGTTTAGGGACTACGAACACCGGGGAGCTGTTTTTT. This sequence encodes CASSLGTTNTGELFF. The rearrangement uses TRBV6-4 and TRBJ2-2; 7 positions match TRBD2. Unmatched junction bases numbered 3, after V lost 5 bases and J lost 0 bases. Germline CDR1 is MRHNA and CDR2 is SNTAGT. CDR3 length: 15 residues.

The chain is built from TRBV5-1 and TRBJ1-1; D gene ambiguous. Per germline, CDR1 SGHRS and CDR2 YFSETQ. V was clipped by 6 bases and J by 0 bases, with 12 bases between them. The CDR3 consists of 14 residues. In DNA form, the CDR3 reads TGCGCCAGCACCCTTCAGGATTTGAACACTGAAGCTTTCTTT. It specifies CASTLQDLNTEAFF.

On this clone: This same CDR3 is encoded by further DNA sequences in the sample. This rearrangement joins TRBV28 to TRBJ1-6, with D unclear. With 2 bases removed from V and 7 bases from J, the gap between germline ends came to 0 bases. This CDR3 region has 11 residues. Germline loops: CDR1 MDHEN, CDR2 SYDVKM. The CDR3 nucleotides are TGTGCCAGCAGTTTAAATTCACCCCTCCACTTT. Its translation is CASSLNSPLHF.

The chain recombines TRBV4-1 with TRBJ1-2; D perhaps matches TRBD1 (5 bases). Germline CDR1 MGHRA, CDR2 YSYEKL. This CDR3 is built from 16 residues. Trimming removed 4 bases at V and 4 bases at J, with 19 bases between. CDR3 nucleotides: TGCGCCAGCAGCCCCGGGAGTGGGGGAGGAGGCTATGGCTACACCTTC. Protein: CASSPGSGGGGYGYTF.

This clone occurred a few times. This rearrangement joins TRBV3-1 (or the pseudogene TRBV3-2) to TRBJ1-5; 8 bases line up with TRBD1. V was pared by 4 bases and J by 6 bases, with 11 bases of the junction left unmatched. Germline values: CDR1 LGHDT, CDR2 YNNKEL (reference sequence). The CDR3 totals 16 residues. The CDR3: CASSPSDRVGGQPQHF. CDR3 coding DNA: TGTGCCAGCAGCCCCTCGGACAGGGTAGGAGGTCAGCCCCAGCATTTT.

The chain joins TRBV18 to TRBJ2-5, with D tentatively TRBD1 (6 bases). Germline CDR1 is KGHSH and CDR2 is LQKENI. The CDR3 totals 14 residues. V lost 4 bases and J 2 bases, leaving 11 bases between the germline ends. The chain's CDR3 is CASSRTGTQETQYF. Here the CDR3 DNA reads TGTGCCAGCTCACGTACCGGGACACAAGAGACCCAGTACTTC.

The chain has TRBV4-1 and TRBJ1-2; no clear D gene. This CDR3 has 16 residues. V lost 4 bases and J 4 bases, leaving 19 bases between the germline ends. The germline V gene encodes CDR1 MGHRA and CDR2 YSYEKL. Written as DNA, the CDR3 is TGCGCCAGCAGCCCGTGGACTGCGGAGACCCTCTATGGCTACACCTTC. It codes for CASSPWTAETLYGYTF.

This clone showed up just once. The chain has TRBV5-1 and TRBJ2-7; 7 bases are a match to TRBD1. J was trimmed by 2 bases and V by 2 bases; bases with no gene match: 7. CDR1 is SGHRS, CDR2 YFSETQ, per germline. This CDR3 is built from 15 residues. The CDR3 DNA reads as TGCGCCAGCAGCTTCACAGGGGAACCGACCTACGAGCAGTACTTC. Protein product: CASSFTGEPTYEQYF. Combining the CDR3 with reference TRBV5-1 and TRBJ2-7 gives the whole variable domain KAGVTQTPRYLIKTRGQQVTLSCSPISGHRSVSWYQQTPGQGLQFLFEYFSETQRNKGNFPGRFSGRQFSNSRSEMNVSTLELGDSALYLCASSFTGEPTYEQYFGPGTRLTVT.